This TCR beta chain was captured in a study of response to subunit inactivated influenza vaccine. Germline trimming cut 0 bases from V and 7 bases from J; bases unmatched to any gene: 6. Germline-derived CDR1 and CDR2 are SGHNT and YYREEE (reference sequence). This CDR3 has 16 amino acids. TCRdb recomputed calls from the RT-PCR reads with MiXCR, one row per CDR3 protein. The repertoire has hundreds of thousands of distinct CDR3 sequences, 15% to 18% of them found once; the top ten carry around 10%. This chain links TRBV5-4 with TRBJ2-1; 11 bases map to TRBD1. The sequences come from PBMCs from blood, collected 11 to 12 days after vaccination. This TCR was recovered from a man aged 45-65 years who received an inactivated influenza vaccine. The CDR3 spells CASSLDPGQGVNEQFF. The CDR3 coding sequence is TGTGCCAGCAGCTTGGATCCGGGACAGGGGGTGAATGAGCAGTTCTTC.